The clone carrying this T cell receptor beta chain was found once. Its matching antigen is unknown. The protocol was immunoSEQ multiplex PCR, while the TCRdb copy is restricted to in-frame clones and leaves out a portion. The sample holds tens of thousands of clones, 80% to 90% seen once. These data belong to a study of OX40 agonist ivuxolimab in advanced cancers. In the study overall: Dose-escalation subjects each had hepatocellular carcinoma, melanoma, renal cell or head and neck cancer. Three patients, one with hepatocellular carcinoma and two with cutaneous melanoma, responded partially. The study's findings and limits: Both blood CD4+ and CD8+ T cells showed clonal growth by week 6 at 0.1 to 3.0 mg/kg.

Peripheral blood came from all dose cohorts at three timepoints. Trimming removed 8 bases at V and 0 bases at J, with 15 bases between. This CDR3 region has 15 residues. CDR1 and CDR2 from the germline V gene are MDHEN and SYDVKM. The sequencing used CD4+ or CD8+ T cells sorted from blood, collected in a trial of the OX40 agonist ivuxolimab. The TCR comes from an adult with an advanced solid tumor such as melanoma, head and neck, liver or kidney cancer. V and J are TRBV28 and TRBJ2-3, with D possibly called TRBD1 or TRBD2 (5 bases each). The CDR3 region has the DNA TGTGCCAGCTGGGCGAGGGGCGCTAGCACAGATACGCAGTATTTT. Its translation: CASWARGASTDTQYF.